This TCR beta chain came from a study of blood T cell repertoires in COVID-19. As for the study in general: The study drew acute and convalescent COVID-19 samples from the United States, Italy and Spain. The analysed material was cDNA or gDNA that came from T cells, B-cell-depleted T cells, or PBMCs.

Germline V CDR1 and CDR2: MNHEY, SMNVEV (reference sequence). The V gene end was trimmed by 5 bases and the J gene end by 3 bases; junction bases not matched to a gene: 14. The CDR3 length is 18 residues. In the study's own analysis: By means of reference gene primer amplification, nucleated cell counts were estimated. Generated by immunoSEQ multiplex PCR, the TCRdb table keeps only in-frame clones and is missing some. Clonal size and the V and J genes are those of that table, whereas D and trimming came from the DNA. The sample yields some 130,000 clones, roughly 90% seen once. Enrollment of patients from Seattle took place during active infection, with longitudinal follow-up.

The V gene is TRBV27, the J gene TRBJ2-7; 12 nucleotides match TRBD2. The sequencing sample was made of peripheral blood. This clonotype was sampled from a man aged 60 to 75 with COVID-19, enrolled during active disease. This CDR3 is CASSPRTSGMSPYYEQYF. The CDR3 DNA sequence: TGTGCCAGCAGTCCCCGGACTAGCGGGATGAGCCCCTACTACGAGCAGTACTTC.